Below are 19 T cell receptor beta chains sequenced from a single sample in a study of T cell repertoires in cytomegalovirus infection. No cognate antigen is known for these TCRs. TCRdb ran MiXCR on the reads and lists one entry per CDR3 protein. The sample holds around 100,000 distinct CDR3 sequences, under 50% seen once. Material: CD8+ T cells from cultured PBMCs, obtained from culture after CMV antigen stimulation. The origin of the receptors is a human donor in good health (CMV status not recorded). Some clones in this sample may be carry-over from other donors' samples.

V is TRBV27 and J is TRBJ2-7; no firm D call. CDR1 and CDR2 (germline): MNHEY, SMNVEV (reference sequence). The CDR3 is made up of 13 amino acids. Trimming shortened V by 2 bases and J by 0 bases, and 5 bases separated the two germline ends. The CDR3 coding sequence is TGTGCCAGCAGTTTAACCCCCTCCTACGAGCAGTACTTC. It encodes CASSLTPSYEQYF.

In its sample, this clonotype was seen a few times. The chain joins TRBV19 to TRBJ1-5; D may be TRBD1 (5 bases). V was shortened by 6 bases and J by 5 bases, with 20 bases between the two germline ends. Germline V lookup: CDR1 LNHDA, CDR2 SQIVND (reference sequence). This CDR3 spans 16 amino acids. The CDR3 is CASSLTRDVFHQPQHF. Here the CDR3 DNA reads TGTGCCAGTAGCCTCACCCGGGACGTCTTCCATCAGCCCCAGCATTTT.

The V gene is TRBV10-3, the J gene TRBJ2-1; no clear D. V shed 3 bases and J shed 9 bases, with 12 bases lying between them. In germline, CDR1 is ENHRY, CDR2 SYGVKD. This CDR3 has 13 residues. CDR3 protein: CAISECGDCEQFF. The CDR3 DNA is TGTGCCATCAGTGAATGTGGGGATTGTGAGCAGTTCTTC.

This clonotype appeared a few times. The genes are TRBV7-8 and TRBJ2-1, with 8 positions matching TRBD2. This CDR3 comprises 17 residues. Trimming took 2 bases from V and 0 from J; bases not matched to a gene: 6. The germline gives CDR1 SGHVS, CDR2 FQNEAQ. For the CDR3, the DNA is TGTGCCAGCAGCTTACCCCGGGAGGGTAGCTCCTACAATGAGCAGTTCTTC. As protein: CASSLPREGSSYNEQFF.

This clonotype has just a few counts. J is TRBJ1-1 and V is TRBV12-3 or TRBV12-4; D is unclear. V lost 2 bases and J lost 6, with 10 bases in between. The CDR3 extends over 13 amino acids. CDR3 bases: TGTGCCAGCAGTTTAAACTTTCCCGCTGAAGCTTTCTTT. Encoded protein: CASSLNFPAEAFF.

DNA of the CDR3: TGTGCCAGCAGCCCCCCCTCGGGCGAGCAGTACTTC. This encodes CASSPPSGEQYF. V is TRBV7-9 and J is TRBJ2-7, with D hard to call. CDR1 SEHNR and CDR2 FQNEAQ come from the germline V gene (reference sequence). CDR3 length: 12 amino acids. V lost 5 bases, J lost 6 bases, and 11 bases lay in between.

The CDR3 DNA is TGTGCCAGCAGCTCCTCCCTCCAAGGGGTCCAGGGCTACACCTTC. This gives the protein CASSSSLQGVQGYTF. The V and J genes are TRBV7-4 and TRBJ1-2, with D perhaps matching TRBD1 (5 bases). CDR1 and CDR2 from the germline V gene are SGHVT and SQSDAQ. The CDR3 covers 15 residues. Trimming left V 4 bases short and J 8 bases short, with 20 bases between.

V is TRBV6-2 or TRBV6-3 and J is TRBJ2-1; 7 bases are shared with TRBD1. This CDR3 region has 11 residues. From germline, CDR1 is MNHEY and CDR2 SVGEGT. J was trimmed by 8 bases and V by 9 bases; bases with no gene match: 4. The CDR3 here is CASTTGDEQFF. The CDR3 DNA is TGTGCCAGTACTACAGGGGATGAGCAGTTCTTC.

V and J are TRBV27 and TRBJ1-2, with 8 bases fitting TRBD1. The CDR3 is 13 amino acids. Germline V lookup: CDR1 MNHEY, CDR2 SMNVEV (reference sequence). V shed 3 bases, J shed 7 bases, and the junction held 4 bases outside the gene matches. CDR3 nucleotides: TGTGCCAGCAGTTTCGGGGACAGGACTGGCTACACCTTC. Translation: CASSFGDRTGYTF.

The chain couples TRBV19 to TRBJ2-7; D might be TRBD1 or TRBD2, each matching 5 bases. Germline V gene sequence: CDR1 LNHDA, CDR2 SQIVND (reference sequence). There are 13 residues in the CDR3. The V and J ends lost 6 bases and 9 bases respectively, with 18 bases between them. The CDR3 DNA reads TGTGCCAGTAGCCCGGGACCGCTCGTGGGGCAGTACTTC. Translated: CASSPGPLVGQYF.

The chain joins TRBV6-1 to TRBJ2-1; no firm D call. V gave up 6 bases and J gave up 5 bases, with 17 bases separating them. Germline loops: CDR1 MNHNS, CDR2 SASEGT. The CDR3 contains 15 residues. The CDR3 DNA follows: TGTGCCAGCAGGGGTTGGCCCTCCGCGGACAATGAGCAGTTCTTC. Translated, it gives CASRGWPSADNEQFF.

The sample holds a few counts of this clonotype. The V and J genes are TRBV2 and TRBJ1-2; D is uncertain. The length of the CDR3 is 12 residues. The V end was cut by 8 bases, the J end by 4 bases, with 11 bases between. Per germline, CDR1 SNHLY and CDR2 FYNNEI. CDR3: CASPPKVYGYTF. The CDR3 DNA reads as TGTGCCAGCCCCCCCAAGGTCTATGGCTACACCTTC.

V gene TRBV12-3 or TRBV12-4 combines with J gene TRBJ2-3; D could derive from TRBD1 or TRBD2 (5 bases each). The CDR3 has 15 residues. V dropped 6 bases and J dropped 6 bases, with 19 bases sitting between them. CDR3 amino acids: CASSQGGGWFDTQYF. The CDR3 region has the DNA TGTGCCAGCAGCCAAGGTGGGGGTTGGTTTGATACGCAGTATTTT.

This clonotype was found many times. The V call is TRBV11-1, the J call TRBJ1-1; 9 bases line up with TRBD1. After removal of 5 bases from V and 6 bases from J, the junction contained 10 bases not matched to a gene. Per the germline V gene, CDR1 is SGHAT and CDR2 is FQDESV (reference sequence). The CDR3 length is 15 residues. CDR3 sequence (DNA): TGTGCCAGCAGCGGCGGGACAGGGTCGTCCGCTGAAGCTTTCTTT. Its protein product is CASSGGTGSSAEAFF.

This clonotype appeared many times. This sequence joins TRBV27 and TRBJ2-1; TRBD2 might be the D (6 bases). V lost 3 bases to trimming and J lost 5 bases, with 11 bases between them. The CDR3 has 14 residues. Germline V gene lookup returns CDR1 MNHEY and CDR2 SMNVEV (reference sequence). This CDR3 is CASSFGGVDNEQFF. CDR3 in DNA: TGTGCCAGCAGTTTCGGCGGGGTCGACAATGAGCAGTTCTTC.

This clonotype appeared many times. V gene TRBV20-1 combines with J gene TRBJ2-3; TRBD1 might be the D (6 bases). V lost 3 bases, J lost 2 bases, and 12 bases lay in between. Per the germline V gene, CDR1 is DFQATT and CDR2 is SNEGSKA (reference sequence). The CDR3 spans 14 residues. The DNA for the CDR3 is TGCAGTGCTAGTGGGGACACAGACACAGATACGCAGTATTTT. Its translation: CSASGDTDTDTQYF.

V gene TRBV7-8 combines with J gene TRBJ1-2; possibly TRBD1 for D (6 bases). CDR1 is SGHVS and CDR2 is FQNEAQ in the germline V gene. This CDR3 has 13 residues. With 4 bases removed from V and 10 bases from J, the gap between germline ends came to 16 bases. The CDR3 coding sequence is TGTGCCAGCAGCTGGGCTAGGGGGGTGGACTACACCTTC. Its protein product is CASSWARGVDYTF.

This clonotype was recorded at least ten times. V and J are TRBV11-2 and TRBJ2-1, with TRBD2 matching 12 bases. This CDR3 region has 16 residues. Trimming took 5 bases from V and 3 from J; bases not matched to a gene: 5. Germline values: CDR1 SGHAT, CDR2 FQNNGV. DNA for the CDR3: TGTGCCAGCAGCAGAACGGGACTAGCGGGCTACAATGAGCAGTTCTTC. It codes for CASSRTGLAGYNEQFF.

This chain uses TRBV28 with TRBJ2-4, with D perhaps matching TRBD1 (6 bases). CDR1 is MDHEN, CDR2 SYDVKM, per germline. CDR3 length equals 14 residues. The germline V and J ends were trimmed by 5 bases and 9 bases, with 17 bases remaining between them. The CDR3 is CASSPQLGAGIQYF. CDR3 bases: TGTGCCAGCAGTCCCCAATTGGGGGCGGGCATTCAGTACTTC.